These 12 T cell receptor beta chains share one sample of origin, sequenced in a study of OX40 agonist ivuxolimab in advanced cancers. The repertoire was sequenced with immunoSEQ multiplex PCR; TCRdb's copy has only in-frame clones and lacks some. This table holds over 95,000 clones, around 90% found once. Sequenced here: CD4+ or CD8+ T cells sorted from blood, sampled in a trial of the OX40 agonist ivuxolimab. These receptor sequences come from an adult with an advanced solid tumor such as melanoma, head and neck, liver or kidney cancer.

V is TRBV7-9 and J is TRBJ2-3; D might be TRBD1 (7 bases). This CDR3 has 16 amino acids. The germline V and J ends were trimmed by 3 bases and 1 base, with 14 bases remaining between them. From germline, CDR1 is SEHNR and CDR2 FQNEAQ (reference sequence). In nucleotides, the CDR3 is TGTGCCAGCAGCTTTTACAGGGGAGGAGGCACAGATACGCAGTATTTT. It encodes CASSFYRGGGTDTQYF.

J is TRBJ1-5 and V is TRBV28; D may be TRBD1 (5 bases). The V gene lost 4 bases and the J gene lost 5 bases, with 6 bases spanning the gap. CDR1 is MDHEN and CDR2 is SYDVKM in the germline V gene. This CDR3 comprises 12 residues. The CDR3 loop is CASSWGDQPQHF. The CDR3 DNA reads TGTGCCAGCAGTTGGGGGGATCAGCCCCAGCATTTT.

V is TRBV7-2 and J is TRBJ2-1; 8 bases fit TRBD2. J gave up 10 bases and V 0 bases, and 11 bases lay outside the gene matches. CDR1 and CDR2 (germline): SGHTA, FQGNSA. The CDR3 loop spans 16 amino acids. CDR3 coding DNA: TGTGCCAGCAGCTTAGCTTTAGCGGGGACCTCCAGGGAGCAGTTCTTC. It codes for CASSLALAGTSREQFF.

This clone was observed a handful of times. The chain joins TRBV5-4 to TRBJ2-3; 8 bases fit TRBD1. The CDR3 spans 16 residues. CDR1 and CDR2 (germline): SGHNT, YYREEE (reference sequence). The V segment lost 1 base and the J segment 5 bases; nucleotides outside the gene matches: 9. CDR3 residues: CASSLQGAMRGDTQYF. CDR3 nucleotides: TGTGCCAGCAGCTTGCAGGGGGCTATGAGGGGAGATACGCAGTATTTT.

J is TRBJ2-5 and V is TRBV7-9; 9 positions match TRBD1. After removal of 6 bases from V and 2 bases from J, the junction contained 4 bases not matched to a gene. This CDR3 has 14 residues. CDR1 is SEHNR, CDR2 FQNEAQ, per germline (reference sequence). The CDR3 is CASRAGTGQETQYF. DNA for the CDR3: TGTGCCAGCAGGGCCGGGACAGGGCAAGAGACCCAGTACTTC.

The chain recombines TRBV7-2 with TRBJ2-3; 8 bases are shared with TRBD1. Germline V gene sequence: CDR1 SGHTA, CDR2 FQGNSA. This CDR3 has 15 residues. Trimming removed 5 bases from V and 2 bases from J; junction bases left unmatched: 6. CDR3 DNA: TGTGCCAGCAGCAAGACAGGGGCCCACACAGATACGCAGTATTTT. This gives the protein CASSKTGAHTDTQYF. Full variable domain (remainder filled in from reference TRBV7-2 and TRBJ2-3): GAGVSQSPSNKVTEKGKDVELRCDPISGHTALYWYRQSLGQGLEFLIYFQGNSAPDKSGLPSDRFSAERTGGSVSTLTIQRTQQEDSAVYLCASSKTGAHTDTQYFGPGTRLTVL.

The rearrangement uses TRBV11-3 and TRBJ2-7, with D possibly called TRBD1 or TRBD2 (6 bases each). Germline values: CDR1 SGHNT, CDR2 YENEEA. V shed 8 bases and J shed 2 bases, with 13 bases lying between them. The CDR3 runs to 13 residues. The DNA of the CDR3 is TGTGCCAGCGCGGAGGGGGAAACCTACGAGCAGTACTTC. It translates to CASAEGETYEQYF.

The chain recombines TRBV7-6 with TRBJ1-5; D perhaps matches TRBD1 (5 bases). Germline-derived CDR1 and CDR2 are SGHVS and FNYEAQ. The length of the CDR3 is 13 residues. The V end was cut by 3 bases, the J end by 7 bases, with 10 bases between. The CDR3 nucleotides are TGTGCCAGCAGCTTTCAGGGAGGCCAGCCCCAGCATTTT. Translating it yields CASSFQGGQPQHF.

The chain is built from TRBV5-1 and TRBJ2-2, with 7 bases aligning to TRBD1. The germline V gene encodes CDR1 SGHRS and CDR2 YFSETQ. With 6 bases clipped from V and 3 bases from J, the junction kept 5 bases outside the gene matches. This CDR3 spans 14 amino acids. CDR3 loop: CASTPQGDTGELFF. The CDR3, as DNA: TGCGCCAGCACCCCCCAGGGGGACACCGGGGAGCTGTTTTTT.

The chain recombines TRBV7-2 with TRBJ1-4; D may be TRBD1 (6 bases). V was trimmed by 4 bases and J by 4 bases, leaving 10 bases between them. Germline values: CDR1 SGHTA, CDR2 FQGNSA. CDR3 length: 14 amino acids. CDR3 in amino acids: CASSWGQVNEKLFF. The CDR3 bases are TGTGCCAGCAGCTGGGGACAAGTTAATGAAAAACTGTTTTTT.

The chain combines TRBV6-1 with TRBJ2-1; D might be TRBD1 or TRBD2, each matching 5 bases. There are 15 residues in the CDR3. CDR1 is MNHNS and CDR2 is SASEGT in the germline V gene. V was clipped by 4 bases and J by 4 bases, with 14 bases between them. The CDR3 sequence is CASSAGTRLYNEQFF. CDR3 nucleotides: TGTGCCAGCAGTGCCGGGACCAGACTTTACAATGAGCAGTTCTTC.

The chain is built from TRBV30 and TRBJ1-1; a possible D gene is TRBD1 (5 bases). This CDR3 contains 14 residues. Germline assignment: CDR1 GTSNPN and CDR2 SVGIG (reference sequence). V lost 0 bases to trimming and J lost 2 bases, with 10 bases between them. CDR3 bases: TGTGCCTGGAGTGTGGGACTGGGCAACACTGAAGCTTTCTTT. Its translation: CAWSVGLGNTEAFF.